This TCR beta chain was identified in a study of blood T cell repertoires in COVID-19. This clone appeared a few times. The CDR3 has 16 amino acids. Germline assignment: CDR1 SQVTM and CDR2 ANQGSEA. Trimming left V 0 bases short and J 1 base short, with 13 bases between. Here immunoSEQ multiplex PCR was the method, and the copy in TCRdb shows in-frame clones only, minus some. The sample includes roughly 230,000 clones, roughly 80% of them seen just once. The source material was PBMCs or T cells enriched from blood (not recorded which). This sequence originates from a man aged 50 to 59 who had recovered from COVID-19. The chain joins TRBV29-1 to TRBJ2-1; D possibly corresponds to TRBD2 (5 bases). CDR3 DNA: TGCAGCGTTGAAGATCCTAAGCGGCAGTCCTACAATGAGCAGTTCTTC. This encodes CSVEDPKRQSYNEQFF.